One sample yielded the 27 T cell receptor beta chains listed below, sequenced in a study of CD8+CD57+ T cells in acquired aplastic anemia. Investigators profiled TCR beta VDJ and CDR3 from genomic DNA template. Using its own MiXCR run on the reads, TCRdb lists one record per CDR3 protein. There are about half a million distinct CDR3 sequences in the sample; about a third occur only once, and under 0.95% lies in the top ten. All sequencing subjects had displayed CD8+CD57+ cell expansion on flow cytometry. The sequencing sample was made of sorted CD4+, CD8+, or CD8+CD57+ T cells (not recorded which) from PBMCs. The receptors derive from a human donor with aplastic anemia.

This chain connects TRBV2 to TRBJ2-5; 14 nucleotides align to TRBD2. Trimming cost V 6 bases and J 0 bases; bases outside gene matches: 6. The CDR3 runs 17 residues. Germline-derived CDR1 and CDR2 are SNHLY and FYNNEI. This CDR3 reads CASSGRLAGGYQETQYF. The CDR3 bases are TGTGCCAGCAGCGGCAGACTAGCGGGAGGGTACCAAGAGACCCAGTACTTC.

This clonotype was counted only a few times. This chain connects TRBV7-3 to TRBJ1-1, with a possible D match to TRBD1 (5 bases). V dropped 5 bases and J dropped 0 bases, with 16 bases sitting between them. Germline lookup yields CDR1 SGHTA and CDR2 FQGTGA. CDR3 size: 16 residues. The CDR3 protein is CASSVRDRGLNTEAFF. CDR3 sequence (DNA): TGTGCCAGCAGCGTAAGAGACCGGGGACTGAACACTGAAGCTTTCTTT.

To note about this clonotype: This could be a read error, since a much larger clone is one nucleotide away. This rearrangement joins TRBV20-1 to TRBJ2-7, with unresolved D. This CDR3 spans 11 amino acids. The germline gives CDR1 DFQATT, CDR2 SNEGSKA (reference sequence). In nucleotides, the CDR3 is TGCAGTGCTATTCTGGGGTACGAGCGGTACTTC. The encoded protein is CSAILGYERYF.

This clonotype was recorded at least ten times. The gene calls are TRBV2 and TRBJ1-2, with D perhaps matching TRBD1 (6 bases). CDR1 SNHLY and CDR2 FYNNEI come from the germline V gene. V was trimmed by 1 base and J by 4 bases, leaving 13 bases between them. The CDR3 loop spans 15 amino acids. CDR3 in amino acids: CASSEDPQGFYGYTF. The CDR3 nucleotides are TGTGCCAGCAGTGAAGACCCGCAGGGGTTCTATGGCTACACCTTC.

This clonotype was counted a few times. Here the CDR3 DNA reads TGTGCCAGCAGTTTGAGCGTCGGGCCCTACGAGCAGTACTTC. Residues: CASSLSVGPYEQYF. The chain combines TRBV27 with TRBJ2-7; D is unresolved. CDR1 and CDR2 from the germline V gene are MNHEY and SMNVEV (reference sequence). V lost 3 bases and J 2 bases, leaving 11 bases between the germline ends. The CDR3 is 14 residues long.

The chain has TRBV20-1 and TRBJ2-3, with 8 bases that match TRBD2. Unmatched junction bases numbered 7, after V lost 5 bases and J lost 3 bases. Per germline, CDR1 DFQATT and CDR2 SNEGSKA (reference sequence). This CDR3 has 14 residues. The CDR3 DNA is TGCAGTGCTCGGACTAGCATTGGGACAGATACGCAGTATTTT. Amino acids: CSARTSIGTDTQYF.

This clonotype has only a few counts. V is TRBV9 and J is TRBJ2-1, with a weak D call TRBD2 (6 bases). Germline V gene sequence: CDR1 SGDLS, CDR2 YYNGEE. This CDR3 comprises 15 residues. V lost 0 bases and J lost 7, with 14 bases in between. The CDR3 loop is CASSVGPGLWNEQFF. CDR3 nucleotides: TGTGCCAGCAGCGTAGGGCCGGGACTTTGGAATGAGCAGTTCTTC. The full variable domain, in which reference TRBV9 and TRBJ2-1 provide the parts outside the CDR3, is DSGVTQTPKHLITATGQRVTLRCSPRSGDLSVYWYQQSLDQGLQFLIQYYNGEERAKGNILERFSAQQFPDLHSELNLSSLELGDSALYFCASSVGPGLWNEQFFGPGTRLTVL.

This clonotype was detected a few times. The chain is built from TRBV27 and TRBJ1-2, with no clear D. V lost 7 bases and J 0 bases, leaving 12 bases between the germline ends. Germline V gene lookup returns CDR1 MNHEY and CDR2 SMNVEV (reference sequence). The CDR3 runs to 14 residues. The CDR3 coding sequence is TGTGCCAGCAAGCCGGACGGAACTAACTATGGCTACACCTTC. Protein product: CASKPDGTNYGYTF.

J is TRBJ2-2 and V is TRBV20-1; maybe TRBD1 (5 bases). This CDR3 spans 15 amino acids. The germline V gene encodes CDR1 DFQATT and CDR2 SNEGSKA (reference sequence). V gave up 0 bases and J gave up 1 base, with 9 bases separating them. CDR3 nucleotide sequence: TGCAGTGCTAGAGATTCAGGGCTGAACACCGGGGAGCTGTTTTTT. Protein: CSARDSGLNTGELFF.

CDR3 in amino acids: CASSPGQVKNIQYF. The CDR3 coding sequence is TGTGCCAGCAGCCCGGGACAGGTCAAAAACATTCAGTACTTC. V and J are TRBV7-2 and TRBJ2-4; TRBD1 agrees at 8 bases. The V and J ends lost 5 bases and 3 bases, in that order; junction bases with no gene match: 3. CDR1 SGHTA and CDR2 FQGNSA come from the germline V gene. CDR3 length: 14 amino acids.

Ten or more counts support this clonotype. The chain links TRBV20-1 to TRBJ1-2; TRBD1 aligns across 10 bases. CDR3 length: 16 residues. Germline V gene data show CDR1 as DFQATT and CDR2 as SNEGSKA (reference sequence). V shed 5 bases, J shed 4 bases, and the junction held 13 bases outside the gene matches. The CDR3 coding sequence is TGCAGTGCTGCCGATCCGGGACAGGGGTTAGTCTATGGCTACACCTTC. Amino acid sequence: CSAADPGQGLVYGYTF.

A single count supports this clonotype. V gene TRBV2 combines with J gene TRBJ1-3; 9 bases map to TRBD1. This CDR3 is 12 amino acids long. V gave up 9 bases and J gave up 10 bases; unmatched junction bases: 7. The germline V gene has CDR1 SNHLY and CDR2 FYNNEI. This CDR3 is CARVQGATTIYF. The CDR3 bases are TGTGCCAGAGTACAGGGGGCGACGACCATATATTTT.

This clonotype was seen repeatedly, ten times or more. The chain joins TRBV2 to TRBJ1-5, with D unresolved. Germline CDR1 is SNHLY and CDR2 is FYNNEI. Trimming left V 5 bases short and J 5 bases short, with 10 bases between. The CDR3 runs 13 residues. In DNA, the CDR3 is TGTGCCAGCAGTTATTCAGACGATCAGCCCCAGCATTTT. Its translation: CASSYSDDQPQHF.

This clonotype was counted only a few times. This rearrangement joins TRBV19 to TRBJ2-1; D might be TRBD2 (5 bases). This CDR3 has 15 residues. The ends were cut back, 2 bases at V and 9 bases at J, with 17 bases in the middle. CDR1 is LNHDA and CDR2 is SQIVND in the germline V gene (reference sequence). DNA of the CDR3: TGTGCCAGTAGTATATTTAGCGTGTACGAAACTGAGCAGTTCTTC. Protein: CASSIFSVYETEQFF. Variable domain in full (rest from reference TRBV19 and TRBJ2-1): DGGITQSPKYLFRKEGQNVTLSCEQNLNHDAMYWYRQDPGQGLRLIYYSQIVNDFQKGDIAEGYSVSREKKESFPLTVTSAQKNPTAFYLCASSIFSVYETEQFFGPGTRLTVL.

This clonotype was seen many times. The rearrangement uses TRBV24-1 and TRBJ1-2, with a tentative D call TRBD1 (6 bases). The CDR3 is 13 amino acids. Germline CDR1 and CDR2: KGHDR and SFDVKD. Trimming took 4 bases from V and 6 from J, leaving 11 bases between them. CDR3 loop: CATSDGTPDGYTF. CDR3 nucleotides: TGTGCCACCAGTGACGGGACACCGGATGGCTACACCTTC.

This clonotype has ten or more counts. The chain carries TRBV20-1 and TRBJ1-2, with D perhaps matching TRBD1 (5 bases). Trimming took off 5 bases at V and 4 bases at J, with 11 bases between the two ends. The CDR3 is made up of 12 amino acids. Per germline, CDR1 DFQATT and CDR2 SNEGSKA (reference sequence). The CDR3 nucleotides read TGCAGTGCTCCCACGGGACCCTATGGCTACACCTTC. Amino acids: CSAPTGPYGYTF.

Comments on this clonotype: A much bigger clone sits one base away, suggesting this may be a read error. J is TRBJ1-2 and V is TRBV7-2; no definite D call. Trimming removed 3 bases from V and 4 bases from J, with 9 bases in between. The CDR3 covers 13 residues. The germline V gene has CDR1 SGHTA and CDR2 FQGNSA. The CDR3 here is CASSFGVSYGYTF. DNA for the CDR3: TGTGCCAGCAGCTTTGGGGTGTCCTATGGCTACACCTTC.

This rearrangement joins TRBV5-1 to TRBJ2-5; D is undetermined. Trimming removed 0 bases from V and 9 bases from J, with 15 bases in between. From germline, CDR1 is SGHRS and CDR2 YFSETQ. CDR3 size: 14 residues. This CDR3 reads CASSLDPSNQPQYF. In DNA, the CDR3 is TGCGCCAGCAGCTTGGATCCGAGCAATCAGCCCCAGTACTTC.

This clonotype was counted only a few times. This clone may be a read error of a much larger clone one base away. The chain links TRBV24-1 to TRBJ2-5; 11 nucleotides match TRBD2. The V gene's germline CDR1 is KGHDR and CDR2 SFDVKD. CDR3 length equals 16 residues. The V and J ends lost 3 bases and 7 bases, in that order; junction bases with no gene match: 9. CDR3 DNA sequence: TGTGCCACCAGTGATCGGGCTAGCGGGGGGAGTGGGACCCAGTACTTC. Translating gives CATSDRASGGSGTQYF.

This clonotype was seen repeatedly, ten times or more. This sequence joins TRBV7-2 and TRBJ2-7; D may match TRBD1 or TRBD2 (5 bases each). Trimming left V 5 bases short and J 7 bases short, with 15 bases between. This CDR3 spans 13 amino acids. CDR1 and CDR2 from the germline V gene are SGHTA and FQGNSA. As DNA, the CDR3 is TGTGCCAGCAGCGAAGTATCCTGGGGGGAGCAGTACTTC. It translates to CASSEVSWGEQYF.

On this clonotype: A much larger clone differs by one base, so this may be a read error. V is TRBV9 and J is TRBJ1-2; no clear D. Per germline, CDR1 SGDLS and CDR2 YYNGEE. This CDR3 spans 15 amino acids. V lost 0 bases and J 5 bases, leaving 14 bases between the germline ends. CDR3 nucleotide sequence: TGTGCCAGCAGCGTAGGATCGGGAGGGAAGTATGGCTACACCTTC. It yields the protein CASSVGSGGKYGYTF.

The sample holds one count of this clonotype. Lacking the conserved final phenylalanine or tryptophan, this CDR3 likely reflects a read error. Because the CDR3's place on the DNA is in doubt, the DNA is left out and the CDR3 is given as listed by TCRdb. CDR3 sequence reads: CASGRSGQ. The V gene is TRBV7-3, the J gene TRBJ2-6; the table names TRBD1, a call not compared with the DNA. From its first to its last residue, the CDR3 has 8 amino acids. Germline CDR1 SGHTA, CDR2 FQGTGA.

There are many counts of this clonotype. The chain combines TRBV15 with TRBJ1-1; D remains ambiguous. In germline, CDR1 is LNHNV, CDR2 YYDKDF (reference sequence). This CDR3 has 12 residues. V lost 0 bases, J lost 11 bases, and 10 bases lay in between. Written as DNA, the CDR3 is TGTGCCACCAGCAGAGATGGCGGGTTTGCTTTCTTT. Amino acids: CATSRDGGFAFF.

The chain employs TRBV15 and TRBJ1-2, with 7 positions matching TRBD1. CDR3 length: 13 residues. CDR1 and CDR2 from the germline V gene are LNHNV and YYDKDF (reference sequence). The CDR3 is CAARTGPNYGYTF. The CDR3 coding sequence is TGTGCTGCCCGGACAGGACCTAACTATGGCTACACCTTC.

CDR3: CASSSTGALYNEQFF. DNA for the CDR3: TGTGCCAGCAGTAGTACAGGGGCACTCTACAATGAGCAGTTCTTC. The genes are TRBV25-1 and TRBJ2-1; 7 bases agree with TRBD1. The germline V gene encodes CDR1 MGHDK and CDR2 SYGVNS. With V trimmed by 5 bases and J by 3 bases, 7 bases remained unmatched. This CDR3 is 15 amino acids long.

This clonotype appeared a few times. The V and J genes are TRBV6-5 and TRBJ1-2, with a tentative D call TRBD1 (6 bases). The CDR3 consists of 16 residues. Looked up from germline, CDR1 is MNHEY and CDR2 is SVGAGI. Trimming removed 0 bases at V and 8 bases at J, with 19 bases between. The CDR3 DNA reads as TGTGCCAGCAGTTACTCGAGGGGGTGGGGAGGTGGAGGCTACACCTTC. Translating gives CASSYSRGWGGGGYTF.

This clonotype was detected ten times or more. At one end the junction does not follow the germline gene, possibly because of a read error. V gene TRBV20-1 combines with J gene TRBJ2-5, with D unclear. Germline V CDR1 and CDR2: DFQATT, SNEGSKA (reference sequence). The CDR3 sequence is 11 residues long. The CDR3 DNA reads TGCAGTGTCGCTCCCCGGCAGGTCCAAGGGTTC. The encoded protein is CSVAPRQVQGF.